This TCR beta chain was found in a study of cytomegalovirus exposure and HLA in healthy donors. Use of 60 Vbeta and 13 Jbeta primers characterized the PCR. TCRdb's table, derived via immunoSEQ multiplex PCR, lists solely in-frame clones and lacks some. The table shows 95,000 to 130,000 clones, with around 86% occurring only once. The CDR3 is 14 amino acids. Germline values: CDR1 SGHNT, CDR2 YYREEE (reference sequence). After removal of 7 bases from V and 7 bases from J, the junction contained 10 bases not matched to a gene. Sequencing was performed on PBMCs. The clonotype was recovered from a woman in her 30s in good health and CMV-seronegative. J is TRBJ2-1 and V is TRBV5-4, with 8 bases that match TRBD1. DNA of the CDR3: TGTGCCAGCTGGTACAGGGGGTGGGGGAATGAGCAGTTCTTC. Its protein product is CASWYRGWGNEQFF.